Listed here are 27 T cell receptor beta chains from one sample, sequenced in a study of cytomegalovirus exposure and HLA in healthy donors. Profiled with immunoSEQ multiplex PCR; TCRdb holds only in-frame clones, not every one. This sample has some 70,000 clones, with around four fifths found just once. The sequenced sample consisted of PBMCs. These TCRs come from a man aged 30 to 45 in good health and CMV-seronegative.

The rearrangement joins TRBV9 to TRBJ2-1; TRBD1 matches 9 bases. The germline V gene has CDR1 SGDLS and CDR2 YYNGEE. The CDR3 is 15 residues long. V gave up 4 bases and J gave up 8 bases; unmatched junction bases: 10. CDR3 in DNA: TGTGCCAGCAGCTTCCGGGACAGGGCGGGAGATGAGCAGTTCTTC. Translating it yields CASSFRDRAGDEQFF.

V gene TRBV7-3 combines with J gene TRBJ2-1; 7 bases are shared with TRBD2. CDR3 size: 14 residues. J lost 5 bases, V lost 6 bases, and 7 bases had no gene match. Germline assignment: CDR1 SGHTA and CDR2 FQGTGA. DNA for the CDR3: TGTGCCAGCAGGGGAGGGTCTACGAACAATGAGCAGTTCTTC. This translates into CASRGGSTNNEQFF.

This clone was observed a single time. This chain connects TRBV5-1 to TRBJ2-1, with TRBD2 identical over 14 bases. The germline CDR1 and CDR2 sequences are SGHRS and YFSETQ. There are 17 residues in the CDR3. V shed 3 bases and J 3 bases; nucleotides not matched to a gene: 5. The CDR3 reads CASSWPGLAGDYNEQFF. CDR3 DNA sequence: TGCGCCAGCAGCTGGCCGGGACTAGCGGGAGACTACAATGAGCAGTTCTTC.

The chain couples TRBV18 to TRBJ1-1; D unresolved. This CDR3 has 15 amino acids. CDR1 KGHSH and CDR2 LQKENI come from the germline V gene. Deletions cut 2 bases from V and 3 bases from J, with 13 bases between. The CDR3 sequence: CASSPIRPEDTEAFF. CDR3 nucleotides: TGTGCCAGCTCACCAATAAGACCAGAGGACACTGAAGCTTTCTTT.

The V gene is TRBV10-2, the J gene TRBJ1-5; D ambiguous. Germline CDR1 is WSHSY and CDR2 is SAAADI. The ends were cut back, 6 bases at V and 5 bases at J, with 8 bases in the middle. The CDR3 length is 12 residues. The CDR3 region is CASRRGDQPQHF. The CDR3 DNA follows: TGCGCCAGCAGGAGAGGTGATCAGCCCCAGCATTTT.

The rearrangement uses TRBV19 and TRBJ1-1, with TRBD1 as a possible D gene (6 bases). The CDR3 extends over 15 amino acids. V lost 5 bases, J lost 0 bases, and 13 bases lay in between. Per the germline V gene, CDR1 is LNHDA and CDR2 is SQIVND (reference sequence). The CDR3 DNA reads TGTGCCAGTAGTCCCCCCTGGACAGTGAACACTGAAGCTTTCTTT. This encodes CASSPPWTVNTEAFF. The complete variable domain, with remaining parts taken from reference TRBV19 and TRBJ1-1, reads DGGITQSPKYLFRKEGQNVTLSCEQNLNHDAMYWYRQDPGQGLRLIYYSQIVNDFQKGDIAEGYSVSREKKESFPLTVTSAQKNPTAFYLCASSPPWTVNTEAFFGQGTRLTVV.

The chain carries TRBV9 and TRBJ2-6; a weak D match, TRBD1 (5 bases). This CDR3 has 14 residues. V was pared by 3 bases and J by 1 base, with 5 bases between. CDR1 and CDR2 (germline): SGDLS, YYNGEE. The CDR3: CASSEGSGANVLTF. CDR3 DNA sequence: TGTGCCAGCAGCGAGGGGTCTGGGGCCAACGTCCTGACTTTC.

The chain links TRBV9 to TRBJ1-1, with 12 bases matching TRBD1. This CDR3 comprises 16 residues. With 5 bases clipped from V and 2 bases from J, the junction kept 7 bases outside the gene matches. Germline CDR1 and CDR2: SGDLS and YYNGEE. Here the CDR3 reads CASRSPGQGANTEAFF. The CDR3, as DNA: TGTGCCAGCAGGTCTCCGGGACAGGGGGCCAACACTGAAGCTTTCTTT.

The chain links TRBV7-9 to TRBJ2-3, with D possibly TRBD1 on 6 matching bases. CDR1 and CDR2 from the germline V gene are SEHNR and FQNEAQ (reference sequence). This CDR3 comprises 15 residues. V lost 2 bases and J 2 bases, leaving 11 bases between the germline ends. In DNA form, the CDR3 reads TGTGCCAGCAGCTTACCCGGACAGAACACAGATACGCAGTATTTT. Protein sequence: CASSLPGQNTDTQYF. The full variable domain, in which reference TRBV7-9 and TRBJ2-3 provide the parts outside the CDR3, is DTGVSQNPRHKITKRGQNVTFRCDPISEHNRLYWYRQTLGQGPEFLTYFQNEAQLEKSRLLSDRFSAERPKGSFSTLEIQRTEQGDSAMYLCASSLPGQNTDTQYFGPGTRLTVL.

V gene TRBV18 combines with J gene TRBJ2-7; D may be TRBD2 (5 bases). Germline lookup yields CDR1 KGHSH and CDR2 LQKENI. This CDR3 has 13 residues. V lost 3 bases to trimming and J lost 0 bases, with 6 bases between them. The CDR3 loop reads CASSPGNSYEQYV. The CDR3 nucleotides are TGTGCCAGCTCACCCGGGAACTCCTACGAGCAGTACGTC.

This chain's CDR3 is CASSLTSGAQSVQFF. CDR3 coding DNA: TGTGCCAGCAGCCTAACTAGCGGAGCCCAATCCGTGCAGTTCTTC. The chain joins TRBV7-2 to TRBJ2-1; 8 bases align to TRBD2. CDR3 length equals 15 residues. In germline, CDR1 is SGHTA, CDR2 FQGNSA. The V segment lost 5 bases and the J segment 12 bases; nucleotides outside the gene matches: 15.

The gene calls are TRBV11-3 and TRBJ2-2, with D perhaps matching TRBD1 (5 bases). Germline V gene data show CDR1 as SGHNT and CDR2 as YENEEA. V was cut by 3 bases and J by 5 bases, with 7 bases left in between. This CDR3 is built from 13 residues. DNA of the CDR3: TGTGCCAGCAGCTTCCAGGGTACCGGGGAGCTGTTTTTT. Translated, it gives CASSFQGTGELFF.

This chain connects TRBV5-8 to TRBJ2-7; 11 bases agree with TRBD2. This CDR3 comprises 15 residues. V lost 5 bases and J lost 2; bases outside the gene matches: 6. Germline CDR1 reads SGHTS; CDR2 reads YDEGEE. Here the CDR3 DNA reads TGTGCCAGCAGTGAACTAGCGGGGGTTACCTACGAGCAGTACTTC. This translates into CASSELAGVTYEQYF.

This clone was seen more than once but under ten times. This chain links TRBV2 with TRBJ1-5, with D possibly matching TRBD1 (6 bases). Germline CDR1 reads SNHLY; CDR2 reads FYNNEI. V was clipped by 11 bases and J by 4 bases, with 15 bases between them. The CDR3 has 13 amino acids. CDR3: CAAGLRGNQPQHF. In nucleotides, the CDR3 is TGTGCCGCAGGCCTCAGGGGTAATCAGCCCCAGCATTTT.

The chain links TRBV11-2 to TRBJ1-4, with D perhaps TRBD1 (5 bases). The CDR3 is made up of 14 amino acids. Germline V gives CDR1 SGHAT, CDR2 FQNNGV. The ends were cut back, 3 bases at V and 1 base at J, with 6 bases in the middle. The DNA for the CDR3 is TGTGCCAGCAGCTTTACAGGAACTAATGAAAAACTGTTTTTT. Its translation: CASSFTGTNEKLFF.

This clone appeared a few times. This chain uses TRBV5-6 with TRBJ1-2; 12 bases match TRBD1. Per the germline V gene, CDR1 is SGHDT and CDR2 is YYEEEE. The junction had 6 bases not matched to a gene; V was cut back by 3 bases and J by 6 bases. This CDR3 spans 15 amino acids. CDR3 loop: CASSSIGTGGDGYTF. The CDR3 DNA is TGTGCCAGCAGCTCAATCGGGACAGGGGGCGATGGCTACACCTTC.

The chain employs TRBV18 and TRBJ1-4, with TRBD1 as a possible D gene (5 bases). The germline V gene has CDR1 KGHSH and CDR2 LQKENI. With 0 bases removed from V and 4 bases from J, the gap between germline ends came to 9 bases. This CDR3 contains 15 residues. The CDR3: CASSPPGGINEKLFF. Written as DNA, the CDR3 is TGTGCCAGCTCACCACCGGGGGGGATTAATGAAAAACTGTTTTTT.

This rearrangement joins TRBV6-4 to TRBJ2-1; 8 nucleotides align to TRBD1. The CDR3 extends over 14 amino acids. Germline V lookup: CDR1 MRHNA, CDR2 SNTAGT. V was pared by 3 bases and J by 9 bases, with 7 bases of the junction left unmatched. CDR3 in amino acids: CASSDYRGSGEQFF. The CDR3 DNA sequence: TGTGCCAGCAGTGATTACAGGGGGTCGGGTGAGCAGTTCTTC.

The chain carries TRBV4-1 and TRBJ2-3, with D unresolved. Looked up from germline, CDR1 is MGHRA and CDR2 is YSYEKL. The CDR3 length is 17 residues. V was pared by 0 bases and J by 1 base, with 14 bases between. The DNA for the CDR3 is TGCGCCAGCAGCCAAGATCGAGTAGACTCAGGCACAGATACGCAGTATTTT. Protein: CASSQDRVDSGTDTQYF.

The rearrangement joins TRBV28 to TRBJ2-7, with a tentative D call TRBD2 (5 bases). From germline, CDR1 is MDHEN and CDR2 SYDVKM. Trimming pared 3 bases from V and 4 bases from J, leaving 13 bases between. The CDR3 totals 14 residues. The CDR3 protein is CASSFYQPGYEQYF. The DNA of the CDR3 is TGTGCCAGCAGTTTCTATCAACCGGGGTACGAGCAGTACTTC.

This clone was counted between two and nine times. The rearrangement uses TRBV18 and TRBJ2-7, with 10 bases aligning to TRBD1. V was clipped by 2 bases and J by 5 bases; unmatched bases: 3. CDR3 length equals 14 residues. CDR1 is KGHSH and CDR2 is LQKENI in the germline V gene. The CDR3 nucleotides are TGTGCCAGCTCACCAGGGACAGGGGAGCACGAGCAGTACTTC. It specifies CASSPGTGEHEQYF.

The chain carries TRBV6-5 and TRBJ2-1, with 7 bases identical to TRBD1. Germline CDR1 is MNHEY and CDR2 is SVGAGI. This CDR3 comprises 15 residues. Unmatched junction bases numbered 11, after V lost 2 bases and J lost 10 bases. The CDR3 region has the DNA TGTGCCAGCAGTTACCAGGGGACAGCCGATAAGGAGCAGTTCTTC. Its translation: CASSYQGTADKEQFF.

V and J are TRBV6-6 and TRBJ2-2; possible D gene TRBD2, 6 bases. The CDR3 runs to 15 residues. CDR1 MNHNY and CDR2 SVGAGI come from the germline V gene (reference sequence). Trimming removed 4 bases at V and 5 bases at J, with 14 bases between. CDR3 in amino acids: CASSFHGGETGELFF. CDR3 DNA: TGTGCCAGCAGTTTTCATGGCGGGGAGACCGGGGAGCTGTTTTTT.

This chain connects TRBV21-1 to TRBJ2-7; the tabulated D call, TRBD1, remains unverified against the DNA. TRBV21-1 is reported as a pseudogene. The length of the CDR3 is 16 residues. The CDR3 DNA follows: TGTGCCAGCAGCAAACGAAGGCAGGACAGGGGGCATGAGCAGTACGTC. It is translated as CASSKRRQDRGHEQYV.

This clone was detected a few times. V is TRBV7-9 and J is TRBJ1-2, with D possibly matching TRBD1 (5 bases). The V and J ends lost 7 bases and 9 bases respectively, with 24 bases between them. From germline, CDR1 is SEHNR and CDR2 FQNEAQ (reference sequence). CDR3 length equals 15 residues. CDR3 in DNA: TGTGCCAGCATCCCAACGAAACAGGAGACGGCTAGCTACACCTTC. Translation: CASIPTKQETASYTF. The complete variable domain, with remaining parts taken from reference TRBV7-9 and TRBJ1-2, reads DTGVSQNPRHKITKRGQNVTFRCDPISEHNRLYWYRQTLGQGPEFLTYFQNEAQLEKSRLLSDRFSAERPKGSFSTLEIQRTEQGDSAMYLCASIPTKQETASYTFGSGTRLTVV.

This chain joins TRBV5-4 and TRBJ2-5; 9 bases map to TRBD2. V gave up 2 bases and J gave up 5 bases; unmatched junction bases: 7. Germline V gene data show CDR1 as SGHNT and CDR2 as YYREEE (reference sequence). The CDR3 loop spans 15 amino acids. The chain's CDR3 is CASSLKREVTETQYF. In DNA, the CDR3 is TGTGCCAGCAGCTTAAAGCGGGAGGTGACGGAGACCCAGTACTTC. The variable domain in full, with the rest retrieved from reference TRBV5-4 and TRBJ2-5, is ETGVTQSPTHLIKTRGQQVTLRCSSQSGHNTVSWYQQALGQGPQFIFQYYREEENGRGNFPPRFSGLQFPNYSSELNVNALELDDSALYLCASSLKREVTETQYFGPGTRLLVL.

The chain combines TRBV11-1 with TRBJ2-2; 10 bases agree with TRBD1. V dropped 5 bases and J dropped 3; count of bases not matched to a gene: 12. The CDR3 covers 18 residues. The V gene's germline CDR1 is SGHAT and CDR2 FQDESV (reference sequence). The CDR3 DNA sequence: TGTGCCAGCAGCCAGAGAAGCCCCGGGACAGGGGACACCGGGGAGCTGTTTTTT. Translating it yields CASSQRSPGTGDTGELFF.